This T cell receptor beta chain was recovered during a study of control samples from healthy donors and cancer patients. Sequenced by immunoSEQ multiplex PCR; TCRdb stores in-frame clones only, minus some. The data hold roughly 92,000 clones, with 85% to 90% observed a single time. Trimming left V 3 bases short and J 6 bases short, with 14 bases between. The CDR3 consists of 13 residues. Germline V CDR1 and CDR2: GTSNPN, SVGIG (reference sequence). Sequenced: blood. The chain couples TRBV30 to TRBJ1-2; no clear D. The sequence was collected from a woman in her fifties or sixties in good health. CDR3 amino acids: CAWRRGHAHGYTF. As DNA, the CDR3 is TGTGCCTGGAGGAGAGGGCATGCGCATGGCTACACCTTC.